The source of this T cell receptor (beta chain) is a study of T-cell reconstitution after alpha-beta-depleted transplantation in children. The TCRbeta library incorporated unique molecular identifiers. A single record per CDR3 protein comes from TCRdb applying MiXCR to the PCR reads. This sample has around 960,000 distinct CDR3 sequences; about 29% occur once, and the top ten carry roughly 30%. The receptor's source is a boy younger than two who had a stem cell transplant for SCID, so the T cells may come from the graft donor. The sequenced sample was PBMCs, mostly from graft donor cells, obtained 360 days after TCRalphabeta/CD19-depleted stem cell transplant.

CDR3 sequence (DNA): TGTGCCAGCAGCTTATTTGCTAGCGGAAGCACAGATACGCAGTATTTT. Amino acids: CASSLFASGSTDTQYF. The V and J genes are TRBV11-2 and TRBJ2-3, with TRBD2 matching over 7 bases. This CDR3 has 16 residues. V lost 2 bases, J lost 0 bases, and 5 bases stayed unmatched. Looked up from germline, CDR1 is SGHAT and CDR2 is FQNNGV.